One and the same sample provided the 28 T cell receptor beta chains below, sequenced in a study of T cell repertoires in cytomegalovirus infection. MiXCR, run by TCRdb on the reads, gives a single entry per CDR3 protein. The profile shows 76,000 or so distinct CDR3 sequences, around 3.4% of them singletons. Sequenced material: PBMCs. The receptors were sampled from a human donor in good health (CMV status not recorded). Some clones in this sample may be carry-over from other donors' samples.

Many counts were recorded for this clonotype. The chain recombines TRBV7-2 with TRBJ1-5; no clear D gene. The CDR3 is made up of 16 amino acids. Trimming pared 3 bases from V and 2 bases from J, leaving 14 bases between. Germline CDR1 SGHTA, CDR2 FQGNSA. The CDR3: CASSLGINPRNQPQHF. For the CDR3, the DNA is TGTGCCAGCAGCTTGGGGATAAATCCACGCAATCAGCCCCAGCATTTT.

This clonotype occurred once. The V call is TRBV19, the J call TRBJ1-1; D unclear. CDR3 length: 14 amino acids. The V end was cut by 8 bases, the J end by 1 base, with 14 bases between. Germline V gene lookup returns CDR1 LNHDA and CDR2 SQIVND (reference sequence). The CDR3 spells CASPPPGGNTEAFF. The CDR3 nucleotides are TGTGCCAGTCCCCCCCCCGGCGGGAACACTGAAGCTTTCTTT.

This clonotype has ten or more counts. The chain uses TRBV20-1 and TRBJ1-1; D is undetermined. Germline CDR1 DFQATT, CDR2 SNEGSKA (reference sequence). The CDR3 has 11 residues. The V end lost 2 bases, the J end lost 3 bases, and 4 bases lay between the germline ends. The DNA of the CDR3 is TGCAGTGCTAGACCGGACACTGAAGCTTTCTTT. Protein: CSARPDTEAFF.

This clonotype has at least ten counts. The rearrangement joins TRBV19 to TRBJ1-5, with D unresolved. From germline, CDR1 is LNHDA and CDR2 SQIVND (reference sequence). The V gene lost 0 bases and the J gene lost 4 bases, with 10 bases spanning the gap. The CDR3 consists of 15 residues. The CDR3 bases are TGTGCCAGTAGTATAGATTCTAATCGGAATCAGCCCCAGCATTTT. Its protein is CASSIDSNRNQPQHF.

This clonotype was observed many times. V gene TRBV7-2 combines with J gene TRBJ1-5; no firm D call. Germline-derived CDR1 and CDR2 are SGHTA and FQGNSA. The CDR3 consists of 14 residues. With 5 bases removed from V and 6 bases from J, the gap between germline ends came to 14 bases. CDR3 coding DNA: TGTGCCAGCAGCCACGACTTGGAAGGTCAGCCCCAGCATTTT. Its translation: CASSHDLEGQPQHF.

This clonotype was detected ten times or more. The CDR3 loop reads CASSQEGLSILAEAFF. Written as DNA, the CDR3 is TGTGCCAGCAGTCAAGAAGGCTTGTCTATCCTAGCTGAAGCTTTCTTT. The chain combines TRBV6-1 with TRBJ1-1; D remains unclear. CDR1 is MNHNS and CDR2 is SASEGT in the germline V gene. There are 16 residues in the CDR3. V lost 5 bases and J lost 6, with 22 bases in between.

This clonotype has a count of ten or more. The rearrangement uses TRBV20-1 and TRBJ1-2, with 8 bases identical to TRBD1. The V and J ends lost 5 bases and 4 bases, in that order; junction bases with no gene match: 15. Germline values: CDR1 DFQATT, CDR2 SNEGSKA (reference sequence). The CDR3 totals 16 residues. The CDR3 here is CSADQTGEGVTYGYTF. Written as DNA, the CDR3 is TGCAGTGCTGATCAGACAGGGGAAGGGGTCACCTATGGCTACACCTTC.

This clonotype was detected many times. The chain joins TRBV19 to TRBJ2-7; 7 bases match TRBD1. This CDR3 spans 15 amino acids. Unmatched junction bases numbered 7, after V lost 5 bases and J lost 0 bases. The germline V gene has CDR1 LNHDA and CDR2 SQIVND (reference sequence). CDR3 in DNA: TGTGCCAGTAGTTGGGACAGTCAGAGCTCCTACGAGCAGTACTTC. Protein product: CASSWDSQSSYEQYF. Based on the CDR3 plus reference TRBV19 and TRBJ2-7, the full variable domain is DGGITQSPKYLFRKEGQNVTLSCEQNLNHDAMYWYRQDPGQGLRLIYYSQIVNDFQKGDIAEGYSVSREKKESFPLTVTSAQKNPTAFYLCASSWDSQSSYEQYFGPGTRLTVT.

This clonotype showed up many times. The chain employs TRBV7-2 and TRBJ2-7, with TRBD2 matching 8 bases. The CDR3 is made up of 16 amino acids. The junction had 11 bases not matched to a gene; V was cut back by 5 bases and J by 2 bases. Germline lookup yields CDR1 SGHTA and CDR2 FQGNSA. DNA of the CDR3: TGTGCCAGCAGCCTGGCGGGGGGCCTCCGGGCCTACGAGCAGTACTTC. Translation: CASSLAGGLRAYEQYF.

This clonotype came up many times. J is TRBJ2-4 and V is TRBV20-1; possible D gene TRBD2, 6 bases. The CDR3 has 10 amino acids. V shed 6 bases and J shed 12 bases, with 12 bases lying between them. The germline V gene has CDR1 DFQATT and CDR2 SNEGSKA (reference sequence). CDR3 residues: CSAQSGPQYF. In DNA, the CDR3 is TGCAGTGCCCAAAGCGGGCCTCAGTACTTC.

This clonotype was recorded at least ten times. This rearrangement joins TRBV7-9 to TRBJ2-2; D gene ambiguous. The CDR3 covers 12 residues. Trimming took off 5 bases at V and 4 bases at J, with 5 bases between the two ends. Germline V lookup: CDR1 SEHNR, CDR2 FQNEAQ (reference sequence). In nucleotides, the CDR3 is TGTGCCAGCAGCCACGGCACCGGGGAGCTGTTTTTT. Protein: CASSHGTGELFF.

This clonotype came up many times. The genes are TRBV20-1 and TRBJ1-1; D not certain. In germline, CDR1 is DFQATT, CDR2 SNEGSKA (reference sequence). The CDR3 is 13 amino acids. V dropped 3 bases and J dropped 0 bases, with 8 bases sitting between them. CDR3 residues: CSASDGLNTEAFF. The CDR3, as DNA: TGCAGTGCTAGTGACGGGCTGAACACTGAAGCTTTCTTT.

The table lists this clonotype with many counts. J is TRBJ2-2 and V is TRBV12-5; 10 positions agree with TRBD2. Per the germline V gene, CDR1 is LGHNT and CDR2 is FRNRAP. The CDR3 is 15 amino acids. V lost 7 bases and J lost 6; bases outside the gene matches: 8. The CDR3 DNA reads TGTGCTAGTGCCCTAGCGGGGGATGTTGCCGGGGAGCTGTTTTTT. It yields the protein CASALAGDVAGELFF.

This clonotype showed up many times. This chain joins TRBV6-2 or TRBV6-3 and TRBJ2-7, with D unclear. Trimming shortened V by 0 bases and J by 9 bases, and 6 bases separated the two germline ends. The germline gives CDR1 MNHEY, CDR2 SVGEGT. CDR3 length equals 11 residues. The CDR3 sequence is CASSYSGRQYF. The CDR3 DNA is TGTGCCAGCAGTTACTCGGGCAGGCAGTACTTC.

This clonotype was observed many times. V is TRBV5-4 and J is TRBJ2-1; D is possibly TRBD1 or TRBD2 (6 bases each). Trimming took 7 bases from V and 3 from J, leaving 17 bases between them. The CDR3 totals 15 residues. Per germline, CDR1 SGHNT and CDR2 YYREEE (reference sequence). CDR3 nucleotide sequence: TGTGCCAGCTCCCAAGGGGGAGGTAGCTACAATGAGCAGTTCTTC. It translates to CASSQGGGSYNEQFF.

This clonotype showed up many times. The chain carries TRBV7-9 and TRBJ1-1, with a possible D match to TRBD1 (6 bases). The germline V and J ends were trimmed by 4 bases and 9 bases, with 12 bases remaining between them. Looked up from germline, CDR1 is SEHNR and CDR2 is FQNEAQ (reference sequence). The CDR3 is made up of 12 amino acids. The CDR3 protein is CASSSGGRKAFF. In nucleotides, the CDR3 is TGTGCCAGCAGCTCTGGGGGCAGGAAAGCTTTCTTT.

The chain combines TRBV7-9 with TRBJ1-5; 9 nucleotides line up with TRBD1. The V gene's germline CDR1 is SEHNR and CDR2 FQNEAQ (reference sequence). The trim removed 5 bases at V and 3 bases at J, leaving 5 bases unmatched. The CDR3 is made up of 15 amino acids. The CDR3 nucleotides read TGTGCCAGCAGCCTGACAGGGGGGGCCAATCAGCCCCAGCATTTT. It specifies CASSLTGGANQPQHF.

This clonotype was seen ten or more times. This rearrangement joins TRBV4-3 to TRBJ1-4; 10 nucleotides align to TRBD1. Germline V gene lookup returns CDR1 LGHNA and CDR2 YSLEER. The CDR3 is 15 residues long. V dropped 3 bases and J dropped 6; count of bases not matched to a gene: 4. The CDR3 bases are TGCGCCAGCAGCCAGGACAGGGGGATTTATGAAAAACTGTTTTTT. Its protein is CASSQDRGIYEKLFF.

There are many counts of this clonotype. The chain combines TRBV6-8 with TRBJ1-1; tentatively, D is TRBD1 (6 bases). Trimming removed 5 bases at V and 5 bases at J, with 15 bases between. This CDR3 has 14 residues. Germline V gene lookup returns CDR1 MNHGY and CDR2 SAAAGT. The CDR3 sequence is CASSPGGRGTEAFF. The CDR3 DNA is TGTGCCAGCAGTCCCGGGGGGCGAGGTACTGAAGCTTTCTTT.

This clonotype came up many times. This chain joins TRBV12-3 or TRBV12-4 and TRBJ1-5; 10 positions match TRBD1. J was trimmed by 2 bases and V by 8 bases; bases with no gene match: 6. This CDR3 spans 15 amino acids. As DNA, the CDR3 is TGTGCCAGCCAGGGACAGGGGATTGGCAATCAGCCCCAGCATTTT. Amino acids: CASQGQGIGNQPQHF.

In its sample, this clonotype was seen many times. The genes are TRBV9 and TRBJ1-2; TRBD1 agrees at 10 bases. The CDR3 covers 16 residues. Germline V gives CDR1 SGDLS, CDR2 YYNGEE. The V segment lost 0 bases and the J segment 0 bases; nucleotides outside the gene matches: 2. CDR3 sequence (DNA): TGTGCCAGCAGCGTAGCCGGACAGGGGGCTAACTATGGCTACACCTTC. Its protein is CASSVAGQGANYGYTF.

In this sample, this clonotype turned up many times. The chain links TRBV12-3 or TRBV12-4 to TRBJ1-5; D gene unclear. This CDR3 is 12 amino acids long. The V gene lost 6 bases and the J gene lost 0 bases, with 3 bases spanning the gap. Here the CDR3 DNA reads TGTGCCAGCAGGGATAGCAATCAGCCCCAGCATTTT. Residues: CASRDSNQPQHF.

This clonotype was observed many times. The CDR3 DNA follows: TGTGCCAGCTCACCACCTGGTACGGAGGAGACCCAGTACTTC. It codes for CASSPPGTEETQYF. V gene TRBV18 combines with J gene TRBJ2-5; D unresolved. CDR1 is KGHSH, CDR2 LQKENI, per germline. The CDR3 spans 14 residues. V was pared by 0 bases and J by 5 bases, with 10 bases between.

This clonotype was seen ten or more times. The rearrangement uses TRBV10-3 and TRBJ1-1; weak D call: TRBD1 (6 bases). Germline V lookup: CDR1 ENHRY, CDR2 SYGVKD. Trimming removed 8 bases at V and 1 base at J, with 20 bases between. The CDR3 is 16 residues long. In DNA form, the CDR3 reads TGTGCCATCGGGAATCCAGGGGATTCTTCGAACACTGAAGCTTTCTTT. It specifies CAIGNPGDSSNTEAFF.

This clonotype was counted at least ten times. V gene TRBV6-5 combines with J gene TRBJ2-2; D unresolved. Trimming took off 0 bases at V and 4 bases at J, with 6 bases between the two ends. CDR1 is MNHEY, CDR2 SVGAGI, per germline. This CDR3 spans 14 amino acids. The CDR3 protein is CASSYSAATGELFF. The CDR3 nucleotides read TGTGCCAGCAGTTACTCCGCGGCCACCGGGGAGCTGTTTTTT.

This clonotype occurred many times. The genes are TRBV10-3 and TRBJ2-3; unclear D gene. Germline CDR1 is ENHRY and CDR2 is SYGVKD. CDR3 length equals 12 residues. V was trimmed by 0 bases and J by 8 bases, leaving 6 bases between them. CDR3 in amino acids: CAISESLGTQYF. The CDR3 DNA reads TGTGCCATCAGTGAGTCGCTCGGTACGCAGTATTTT.

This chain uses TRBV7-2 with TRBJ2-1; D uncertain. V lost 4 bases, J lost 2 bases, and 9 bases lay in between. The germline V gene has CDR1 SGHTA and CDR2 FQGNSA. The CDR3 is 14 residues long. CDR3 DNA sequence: TGTGCCAGCAGCTCCCGTCCCACCTACAATGAGCAGTTCTTC. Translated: CASSSRPTYNEQFF.

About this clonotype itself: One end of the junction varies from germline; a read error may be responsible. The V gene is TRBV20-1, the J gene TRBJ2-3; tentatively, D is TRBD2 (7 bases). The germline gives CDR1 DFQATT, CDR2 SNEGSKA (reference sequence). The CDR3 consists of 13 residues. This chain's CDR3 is CNARRGHTDTQYF. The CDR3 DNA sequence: TGCAATGCTAGGCGGGGGCACACAGATACGCAGTATTTT.